Listed below are T cell receptor beta chains from one sample, sequenced in a study of CXCR3-negative and CXCR3-positive naive CD8 T cells. With the 5' RACE reads reprocessed, TCRdb shows one record per CDR3 protein and no DNA. The sample includes some 130,000 distinct CDR3 sequences. Sequenced material: naive CXCR3- CD8+ T cells from blood. These receptors originate from a human donor in good health. Some clones in this sample may be carry-over from other donors' samples. CDR3s include the opening cysteine and the closing phenylalanine or tryptophan.

j_call	v_call	cdr3_aa
TRBJ2-7	TRBV4-1	CASSQATLFSYEQYF
TRBJ2-2	TRBV12-3/TRBV12-4	CASRLGQLGELFF
TRBJ2-1	TRBV4-1	CASSQMTGSYNEQFF
TRBJ2-1	TRBV29-1	CSVGIAGEAYNEQFF
TRBJ2-7	TRBV28	CASRLGYEQYF
TRBJ2-7	TRBV19	CASSWGGGVSYEQYF
TRBJ1-1	TRBV14	CASSPEGRHEAFF
TRBJ1-1	TRBV10-1	CASSDMNTEAFF
TRBJ2-3	TRBV29-1	CSADQERERVGTDTQYF
TRBJ2-7	TRBV4-3	CASSHDIGYYEQYF
TRBJ2-1	TRBV27	CASSSLDPGDEQFF
TRBJ1-6	TRBV5-1	CASSSDNSPLHF
TRBJ2-1	TRBV18	CASSPVRDGNNEQFF
TRBJ2-1	TRBV12-3/TRBV12-4	CASSPISSGNEQFF
TRBJ2-1	TRBV7-3	CASSLYGDEQFF
TRBJ1-5	TRBV4-1	CASSQEVVSRIQPQHF